These 19 T cell receptor beta chains were all obtained from the same sample, sequenced in a study of post-analysis software for immune sequencing data. Study-wide results and limits: Controls showed lower frequencies than patients for roughly 5 TRBV segments, and TRBV5-6, TRBV5-1 and TRBV20-1 were among these.

Prepared TCR beta cDNA libraries contained unique molecular identifiers. TCRdb ran MiXCR on the PCR reads and lists one entry per CDR3 protein. Of about 820,000 distinct CDR3 sequences listed, around 53% are singletons. No antigen has been assigned to these receptors. Sequencing used blood. The receptors were gathered from a girl between 10 and 17 years old with multiple sclerosis.

The V call is TRBV29-1, the J call TRBJ1-1; D is possibly TRBD1 (6 bases). The germline CDR1 and CDR2 sequences are SQVTM and ANQGSEA. V was trimmed by 2 bases and J by 6 bases, leaving 16 bases between them. CDR3 length equals 14 residues. The CDR3 protein is CSVEIGGGRPEAFF. The DNA for the CDR3 is TGCAGCGTTGAAATAGGGGGGGGCAGACCTGAAGCTTTCTTT.

The sample holds a few counts of this clonotype. This sequence joins TRBV10-3 and TRBJ1-2; 7 bases are shared with TRBD1. This CDR3 region has 14 residues. The germline gives CDR1 ENHRY, CDR2 SYGVKD. V lost 6 bases and J lost 1; bases outside the gene matches: 5. The CDR3 here is CAIRCDRDNYGYTF. In DNA form, the CDR3 reads TGTGCCATCAGATGCGACAGGGATAACTATGGCTACACCTTC.

This chain joins TRBV27 and TRBJ2-7, with D perhaps TRBD1 or TRBD2 (5 bases each). Germline V gene sequence: CDR1 MNHEY, CDR2 SMNVEV (reference sequence). Trimming took off 6 bases at V and 0 bases at J, with 12 bases between the two ends. The CDR3 loop spans 14 amino acids. CDR3 region: CASSKEGSSYEQYF. DNA of the CDR3: TGTGCCAGCAGCAAAGAGGGGAGCTCCTACGAGCAGTACTTC.

The J gene is TRBJ2-1, the V gene TRBV12-3 or TRBV12-4; the D gene is possibly TRBD2 (6 bases). V was trimmed by 7 bases and J by 6 bases, leaving 13 bases between them. This CDR3 has 13 residues. The CDR3 nucleotides are TGTGCCAGCACCTCGGGACTTGGCAATGAGCAGTTCTTC. Amino acids: CASTSGLGNEQFF.

The chain is built from TRBV29-1 and TRBJ2-2, with D unclear. The CDR3 is made up of 13 amino acids. Per germline, CDR1 SQVTM and CDR2 ANQGSEA. Trimming stripped 6 bases from V and 2 bases from J, with 10 bases between. The CDR3 spells CSVTTQNTGELFF. The CDR3 bases are TGCAGCGTGACGACCCAAAACACCGGGGAGCTGTTTTTT.

This clonotype was found a few times. The chain recombines TRBV5-5 with TRBJ1-2; no reliable D call. This CDR3 has 16 residues. Germline-derived CDR1 and CDR2 are SGHKS and YYEKEE (reference sequence). Between the trimmed V and J ends, which lost 0 bases and 7 bases, there was a span of 19 bases. CDR3 in amino acids: CASSLDVGYSMFGYTF. In DNA form, the CDR3 reads TGTGCCAGCAGCTTGGACGTGGGATATTCTATGTTTGGCTACACCTTC.

This clonotype occurred once. The genes are TRBV11-1 and TRBJ2-3, with 8 bases matching TRBD1. Germline V lookup: CDR1 SGHAT, CDR2 FQDESV (reference sequence). This CDR3 spans 15 amino acids. After removal of 5 bases from V and 0 bases from J, the junction contained 4 bases not matched to a gene. CDR3 nucleotide sequence: TGTGCCAGCAGCGTCGGACAGGGAAGCACAGATACGCAGTATTTT. Translated: CASSVGQGSTDTQYF.

The chain employs TRBV25-1 and TRBJ2-3; D is undetermined. The length of the CDR3 is 17 residues. The ends were cut back, 8 bases at V and 3 bases at J, with 24 bases in the middle. Germline CDR1 MGHDK, CDR2 SYGVNS. This CDR3 reads CASPTFFGRKRTDTQYF. The CDR3 DNA is TGTGCCAGCCCAACCTTTTTCGGGCGTAAGAGGACAGATACGCAGTATTTT. The variable domain in full, completed from reference TRBV25-1 and TRBJ2-3, reads EADIYQTPRYLVIGTGKKITLECSQTMGHDKMYWYQQDPGMELHLIHYSYGVNSTEKGDLSSESTVSRIRTEHFPLTLESARPSHTSQYLCASPTFFGRKRTDTQYFGPGTRLTVL.

CDR3 sequence: CSVGGQITDTQYF. The CDR3 coding sequence is TGCAGCGTGGGGGGACAGATCACAGATACGCAGTATTTT. The V gene is TRBV29-1, the J gene TRBJ2-3; possibly TRBD1 for D (7 bases). V was trimmed by 6 bases and J by 2 bases, leaving 12 bases between them. Germline-derived CDR1 and CDR2 are SQVTM and ANQGSEA. The CDR3 has 13 amino acids.

This clonotype was seen a few times. The genes are TRBV20-1 and TRBJ1-2; no reliable D call. The CDR3 is 12 residues long. V lost 6 bases, J lost 8 bases, and 16 bases lay in between. Germline V gene lookup returns CDR1 DFQATT and CDR2 SNEGSKA (reference sequence). This CDR3 reads CSAPTPLAGYTF. CDR3 nucleotide sequence: TGCAGTGCGCCGACCCCGCTGGCGGGCTACACCTTC.

This chain connects TRBV12-3 or TRBV12-4 to TRBJ2-7; maybe TRBD1 (6 bases). The CDR3 sequence is 16 residues long. The V end lost 5 bases, the J end lost 4 bases, and 21 bases lay between the germline ends. The CDR3 is CASSRVTGPRHYEQYF. CDR3 DNA sequence: TGTGCCAGCAGTCGGGTTACAGGGCCCAGACATTACGAGCAGTACTTC.

The gene calls are TRBV4-2 and TRBJ2-5; D may be TRBD1 or TRBD2 (5 bases each). The closer fit of TRBJ2-7 to the DNA end suggests the J call may be wrong. CDR3 length: 15 residues. Germline V gene data show CDR1 as LGHNA and CDR2 as YNFKEQ. The CDR3 loop reads CASSPEGHIAYEQYF. CDR3 nucleotide sequence: TGTGCCAGCAGCCCAGAGGGGCATATAGCATACGAGCAGTACTTC.

This chain uses TRBV27 with TRBJ1-2, with TRBD1 as a possible D gene (6 bases). The V end was cut by 8 bases, the J end by 4 bases, with 11 bases between. The CDR3 is made up of 12 amino acids. Germline CDR1 reads MNHEY; CDR2 reads SMNVEV (reference sequence). The CDR3 loop reads CASGTSPYGYTF. The CDR3 DNA follows: TGTGCCAGCGGGACAAGCCCCTATGGCTACACCTTC.

The V and J genes are TRBV2 and TRBJ1-2; D gene uncertain. Germline V lookup: CDR1 SNHLY, CDR2 FYNNEI. The CDR3 extends over 14 amino acids. Deletions cut 6 bases from V and 5 bases from J, with 16 bases between. In nucleotides, the CDR3 is TGTGCCAGCAGCCCGCGGACTAGGGCATATGGCTACACCTTC. Its protein is CASSPRTRAYGYTF.

This clonotype was seen a few times. The rearrangement links TRBV7-9 to TRBJ1-2; no clear D. The germline V and J ends were trimmed by 5 bases and 3 bases, with 10 bases remaining between them. The V gene's germline CDR1 is SEHNR and CDR2 FQNEAQ (reference sequence). CDR3 length: 13 amino acids. In nucleotides, the CDR3 is TGTGCCAGCAGCCAAGCGGTCGACTATGGCTACACCTTC. This gives the protein CASSQAVDYGYTF.

The genes are TRBV6-1 and TRBJ2-4, with TRBD2 identical over 10 bases. The CDR3 covers 13 residues. Germline V gives CDR1 MNHNS, CDR2 SASEGT. J gave up 13 bases and V 5 bases, and 8 bases lay outside the gene matches. This chain's CDR3 is CASSSGRAVEQYF. In nucleotides, the CDR3 is TGTGCCAGCAGTAGCGGGAGGGCCGTAGAGCAGTACTTC.

This clonotype appeared a few times. The J gene is TRBJ2-3, the V gene TRBV20-1, with TRBD2 identical over 7 bases. The CDR3 has 13 residues. Looked up from germline, CDR1 is DFQATT and CDR2 is SNEGSKA (reference sequence). V was clipped by 6 bases and J by 0 bases; unmatched bases: 3. The CDR3 DNA sequence: TGCAGTGCCAGCGGGATCAGCACAGATACGCAGTATTTT. It specifies CSASGISTDTQYF.

The V gene is TRBV29-1, the J gene TRBJ2-1; D not certain. The germline V gene has CDR1 SQVTM and CDR2 ANQGSEA. Trimming shortened V by 0 bases and J by 10 bases, and 13 bases separated the two germline ends. This CDR3 has 13 residues. The CDR3 DNA is TGCAGCGTTGAAGATCCCGCCTCGGACGAGCAGTTCTTC. Its protein product is CSVEDPASDEQFF.

This clonotype showed up just a few times. The chain joins TRBV29-1 to TRBJ2-2; tentatively, D is TRBD2 (5 bases). The germline V and J ends were trimmed by 6 bases and 3 bases, with 11 bases remaining between them. The germline V gene has CDR1 SQVTM and CDR2 ANQGSEA. This CDR3 region has 13 residues. The CDR3 DNA sequence: TGCAGCGTAATGGGAGATGACACCGGGGAGCTGTTTTTT. Protein product: CSVMGDDTGELFF.